This T cell receptor (beta chain) was recovered during a study of T-cell memory formation after mild COVID-19. On the study more broadly: TCR clustering was largely donor specific. Study conclusions and caveats: Later expanders leaned CD4+, whereas day 15 to 85 contracting clones were balanced CD4/CD8. Clones which contracted sat mainly in CM and EM if CD4+, and in EMRA if CD8+.

With respect to this clonotype: No antigen is known for it.

Each CDR3 protein is one row after TCRdb ran MiXCR on the 5' RACE reads. The sample yields some 290,000 distinct CDR3 sequences, about 16% seen once. The CDR3 has 15 amino acids. Trimming pared 0 bases from V and 5 bases from J, leaving 14 bases between. Germline CDR1 reads LGHNA; CDR2 reads YSLEER. The V gene is TRBV4-3, the J gene TRBJ2-7, with unresolved D. Sequences were obtained from PBMCs or a T cell subset sorted from them (not recorded which). The receptor's source is a man between 18 and 35 years old who had mild COVID-19 (a few samples of this study predate the infection). Cell type and time point are not known. The CDR3 sequence is CASSQDRFFLDEQYV. The CDR3 DNA reads as TGCGCCAGCAGCCAAGACAGGTTTTTTTTGGACGAGCAGTACGTC.